This T cell receptor beta chain was identified during a study of blood T cell repertoires in COVID-19. Study information: COVID-19 samples from acute and convalescent phases originated in the United States, Italy and Spain.

Data came from immunoSEQ multiplex PCR; TCRdb stores just in-frame clones and leaves some out. The table includes approximately 100,000 clones, about 89% detected once. Germline V gives CDR1 SGHRS, CDR2 YFSETQ. The CDR3 runs to 14 residues. The V end lost 0 bases, the J end lost 11 bases, and 12 bases lay between the germline ends. Sequenced: peripheral blood. This sequence originates from a woman aged 55-69 years with acute or convalescent COVID-19. V is TRBV5-1 and J is TRBJ1-6; possible D gene TRBD1, 6 bases. Here the CDR3 reads CASSLGQGLTPLHF. CDR3 bases: TGCGCCAGCAGCTTGGGGCAGGGGTTGACACCCCTCCACTTT.